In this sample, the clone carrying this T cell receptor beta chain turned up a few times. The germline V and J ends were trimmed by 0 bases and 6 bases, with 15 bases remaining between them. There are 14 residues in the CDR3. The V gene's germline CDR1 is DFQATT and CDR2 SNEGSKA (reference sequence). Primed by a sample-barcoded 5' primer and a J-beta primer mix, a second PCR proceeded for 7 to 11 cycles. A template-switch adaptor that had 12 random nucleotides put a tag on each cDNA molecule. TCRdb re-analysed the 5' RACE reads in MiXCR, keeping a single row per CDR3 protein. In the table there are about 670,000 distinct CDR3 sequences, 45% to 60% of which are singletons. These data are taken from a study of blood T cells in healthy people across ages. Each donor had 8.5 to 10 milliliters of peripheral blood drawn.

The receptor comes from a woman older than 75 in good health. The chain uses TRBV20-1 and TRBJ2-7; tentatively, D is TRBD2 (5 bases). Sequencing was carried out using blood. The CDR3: CSARDGSLEGEQYF. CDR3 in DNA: TGCAGTGCTAGAGATGGTAGCCTAGAGGGCGAGCAGTACTTC.